Listed below are T cell receptor beta chains from one sample, sequenced in a study of blood T cell repertoires in COVID-19. Measured with immunoSEQ multiplex PCR; TCRdb has only the in-frame clones, and not every one. The data contain 250,000 or so clones, about 80% of them seen just once; the ten biggest clones take up roughly 3.6%. Sequences were obtained from PBMCs or T cells enriched from blood (not recorded which). The receptors derive from a man aged 50 to 60 who had recovered from COVID-19. Each CDR3 is given with its conserved first and last residue. Each record gives: D gene, V gene, CDR3 length, J gene, clone size, CDR3 protein, CDR3 DNA. The D gene is left open where the match is weak. The size entry is marked missing in some rows and otherwise reads once, few, many or a size class.

-	TRBV5-1	16	TRBJ2-3	-	CASSLQAIGGTDTQYF	TGCGCCAGCAGCTTGCAGGCCATAGGGGGCACAGATACGCAGTATTTT
-	TRBV21-1	13	TRBJ1-1	-	CASTTGLNTEAFF	TGTGCCAGCACCACAGGGTTGAACACTGAAGCTTTCTTT
TRBD1	TRBV2	14	TRBJ2-2	-	CASNNRGGAGELFF	TGTGCCAGCAATAACAGGGGCGGAGCCGGGGAGCTGTTTTTT
TRBD1	TRBV7-3	14	TRBJ2-5	-	CASSYTGGGETQYF	TGTGCCAGCAGCTACACAGGGGGCGGAGAGACCCAGTACTTC
-	TRBV7-9	15	TRBJ1-2	-	CASSLVPQKIYGYTF	TGTGCCAGCAGCTTAGTCCCACAGAAGATCTATGGCTACACCTTC
TRBD2	TRBV19	16	TRBJ2-3	-	CASTRSPGSGADTQYF	TGTGCCAGTACCCGCAGCCCGGGTAGCGGGGCAGATACGCAGTATTTT
TRBD1	TRBV7-2	16	TRBJ1-1	-	CASSLAPGQGWAEAFF	TGTGCCAGCAGCTTAGCTCCGGGACAGGGGTGGGCTGAAGCTTTCTTT
-	TRBV6-5	15	TRBJ1-1	-	CASSYSASLNTEAFF	TGTGCCAGCAGTTACTCGGCCTCCTTGAACACTGAAGCTTTCTTT
-	TRBV10-3	14	TRBJ2-7	many	CAISERGDSYEQYF	TGTGCCATCAGTGAGCGCGGGGACTCCTACGAGCAGTACTTC
-	TRBV7-3	15	TRBJ2-2	-	CASSRGVLNTGELFF	TGTGCCAGCAGCCGGGGAGTTCTCAACACCGGGGAGCTGTTTTTT
-	TRBV10-3	13	TRBJ2-2	-	CATDGLERGELFF	TGTGCCACCGACGGACTGGAAAGGGGGGAGCTGTTTTTT
TRBD1	TRBV11-2	14	TRBJ2-7	few	CASSLEQGVDEQYF	TGTGCCAGCAGCTTAGAGCAGGGGGTGGACGAGCAGTACTTC
-	TRBV21-1	18	TRBJ2-5	-	CASPRTKVGQGGSETQYF	TGTGCCAGCCCCCGGACTAAGGTCGGACAGGGGGGTTCGGAGACCCAGTACTTC
TRBD2	TRBV6-4	14	TRBJ2-1	once	CASSDSLAGWEQFF	TGTGCCAGCAGTGACTCGCTAGCGGGATGGGAGCAGTTCTTC
TRBD1	TRBV7-9	18	TRBJ2-5	-	CASSPAGQGRGPQETQYF	TGTGCCAGCAGCCCAGCGGGACAGGGGAGGGGCCCACAAGAGACCCAGTACTTC
-	TRBV6-5	13	TRBJ1-2	-	CASRDPGTNGYTF	TGTGCCAGCAGGGACCCCGGGACAAATGGCTACACCTTC
-	TRBV21-1	17	TRBJ2-1	-	CASSTPPGGRDVYEQFF	TGTGCCAGCAGCACCCCCCCGGGTGGGAGAGACGTCTATGAGCAGTTCTTC
TRBD2	TRBV2	16	TRBJ2-1	-	CASSPPGAGGPRLQFF	TGTGCCAGCAGTCCCCCAGGAGCGGGAGGGCCGAGGCTGCAGTTCTTC
-	TRBV13	17	TRBJ2-6	-	CASSLGRGAGGANVLTF	TGTGCCAGCAGCTTAGGTCGGGGGGCTGGTGGGGCCAACGTCCTGACTTTC
-	TRBV10-3	15	TRBJ2-7	-	CAISESQGPSYEQYF	TGTGCCATCAGTGAGTCGCAGGGGCCATCCTACGAGCAGTACTTC
-	TRBV13	16	TRBJ1-3	-	CASSGSTEPSGNTIYF	TGTGCCAGCAGCGGATCGACAGAGCCTTCTGGAAACACCATATATTTT
-	TRBV30	14	TRBJ1-6	-	CAWSAGVGGSPLHF	TGTGCCTGGAGCGCGGGGGTGGGTGGTTCACCCCTCCACTTT
-	TRBV6-5	14	TRBJ1-5	-	CASSPRTPDQPQHF	TGTGCCAGCAGTCCACGGACACCCGATCAGCCCCAGCATTTT
TRBD1	TRBV29-1	16	TRBJ2-7	-	CSVKLTPGQGAYEQYF	TGCAGCGTTAAGCTAACACCGGGACAGGGGGCGTACGAGCAGTACTTC
-	TRBV4-1	15	TRBJ1-3	-	CASSPPGGPGNTIYF	TGCGCCAGCAGCCCCCCCGGGGGGCCTGGAAACACCATATATTTT
-	TRBV20-1	12	TRBJ2-3	-	CSASDGTDTQYF	TGCAGTGCTAGTGACGGCACAGATACGCAGTATTTT
-	TRBV11-3	14	TRBJ1-1	-	CASSFRGGNTEAFF	TGTGCCAGCAGCTTCAGGGGTGGGAACACTGAAGCTTTCTTT
-	TRBV12-5	16	TRBJ2-1	-	CASGPDRRFSPNEQFF	TGTGCTAGTGGTCCCGATCGGAGGTTTTCCCCCAATGAGCAGTTCTTC
-	TRBV19	14	TRBJ1-3	-	CASSTTVLGGTIYF	TGTGCCAGTAGCACTACAGTCCTCGGGGGCACCATATATTTT
-	TRBV2	13	TRBJ1-1	-	CASSRDWNTEAFF	TGTGCCAGCAGTCGCGACTGGAACACTGAAGCTTTCTTT
TRBD1	TRBV5-5	16	TRBJ2-3	-	CASSLAGQGQSDTQYF	TGTGCCAGCAGCTTGGCGGGACAGGGTCAGTCGGATACGCAGTATTTT
TRBD1	TRBV2	15	TRBJ2-2	once	CASKGGTGETGELFF	TGTGCCAGCAAGGGCGGGACAGGGGAAACCGGGGAGCTGTTTTTT
-	TRBV12-3/TRBV12-4	11	TRBJ2-7	-	CASSFFGEQYF	TGTGCCAGCAGTTTTTTCGGCGAGCAGTACTTC
TRBD1	TRBV29-1	13	TRBJ1-5	-	CSAGQGADQPQHF	TGCAGCGCCGGACAGGGGGCGGATCAGCCCCAGCATTTT
-	TRBV18	15	TRBJ1-4	-	CASSPLGGSNEKLFF	TGTGCCAGCTCACCCTTGGGAGGCTCTAATGAAAAACTGTTTTTT
-	TRBV7-3	13	TRBJ2-5	-	CASSWGVQETQYF	TGTGCCAGCAGCTGGGGGGTACAAGAGACCCAGTACTTC
-	TRBV11-1	13	TRBJ1-5	-	CASSLAQGQPQHF	TGTGCCAGCAGCTTAGCGCAGGGACAGCCCCAGCATTTT